A single sample gave rise to the 32 T cell receptor beta chains below, sequenced in a study of cytomegalovirus exposure and HLA in healthy donors. The primer mix had 60 Vbeta and 13 Jbeta primers. Data came from immunoSEQ multiplex PCR; TCRdb stores just in-frame clones and leaves some out. The sample includes around 200,000 clones, approximately 85% of them seen just once. The specimen was PBMCs. Receptors originate from a woman between 50 and 59 years old in good health and CMV-seronegative.

This chain links TRBV5-1 with TRBJ2-7; 10 bases fit TRBD1. Germline lookup yields CDR1 SGHRS and CDR2 YFSETQ. The CDR3 is made up of 17 amino acids. J lost 0 bases, V lost 4 bases, and 10 bases had no gene match. Here the CDR3 reads CASSLTPGQGNSYEQYF. The CDR3 region has the DNA TGCGCCAGCAGCCTTACCCCGGGACAGGGGAACTCCTACGAGCAGTACTTC.

This rearrangement joins TRBV5-6 to TRBJ2-5, with 8 bases matching TRBD1. This CDR3 contains 13 residues. Germline CDR1 is SGHDT and CDR2 is YYEEEE. Germline trimming cut 2 bases from V and 11 bases from J; bases unmatched to any gene: 8. The CDR3 loop is CASSFDRGREQYF. In nucleotides, the CDR3 is TGTGCCAGCAGCTTTGACAGGGGAAGGGAGCAGTACTTC.

Only one count was recorded for this clone. The germline gene is not matched at one end of the junction; a read error may be the cause. The chain links TRBV9 to TRBJ2-2, with D perhaps matching TRBD1 or TRBD2 (5 bases each). Germline V gene lookup returns CDR1 SGDLS and CDR2 YYNGEE. The CDR3 runs 16 residues. The CDR3 DNA sequence: TGTGCCAGCAGAGTAGGAGGCAGGGTGGACACCGGGGAGCTGTTTTTT. As protein: CASRVGGRVDTGELFF.

The gene calls are TRBV18 and TRBJ2-7, with 7 bases aligning to TRBD1. This CDR3 is 14 amino acids long. Germline CDR1 reads KGHSH; CDR2 reads LQKENI. Unmatched junction bases numbered 7, after V lost 3 bases and J lost 5 bases. The CDR3 reads CASSPRQGYNEQYF. The DNA of the CDR3 is TGTGCCAGCTCACCCCGACAGGGTTACAACGAGCAGTACTTC.

The rearrangement uses TRBV30 and TRBJ1-4; 8 bases map to TRBD1. The V segment lost 2 bases and the J segment 6 bases; nucleotides outside the gene matches: 5. CDR1 and CDR2 from the germline V gene are GTSNPN and SVGIG (reference sequence). The CDR3 runs 14 residues. In DNA, the CDR3 is TGTGCCTGGAGTCTCAGGGGGCTTGATGAAAAACTGTTTTTT. Its protein product is CAWSLRGLDEKLFF.

This chain connects TRBV28 to TRBJ2-7, with TRBD1 as a possible D gene (6 bases). This CDR3 region has 16 residues. Germline loops: CDR1 MDHEN, CDR2 SYDVKM. V lost 6 bases, J lost 1 base, and 19 bases lay in between. In nucleotides, the CDR3 is TGTGCCAGCAGATCGATTGATTCGACAGGATCCTACGAGCAGTACTTC. Amino acids: CASRSIDSTGSYEQYF.

The chain is built from TRBV6-6 and TRBJ1-1; tentatively, D is TRBD1 (5 bases). Germline CDR1 and CDR2: MNHNY and SVGAGI (reference sequence). The CDR3 covers 14 residues. V was cut by 6 bases and J by 0 bases, with 11 bases left in between. CDR3: CASSRTRLNTEAFF. In nucleotides, the CDR3 is TGTGCCAGCAGCCGGACAAGACTGAACACTGAAGCTTTCTTT.

The rearrangement links TRBV5-4 to TRBJ1-5; 10 nucleotides match TRBD1. This CDR3 has 15 residues. From germline, CDR1 is SGHNT and CDR2 YYREEE (reference sequence). The J segment lost 3 bases and the V segment lost 4 bases, leaving 4 bases of the junction unmatched. The CDR3 sequence: CASSQTGGPNQPQHF. The DNA for the CDR3 is TGTGCCAGCAGCCAGACAGGGGGCCCCAATCAGCCCCAGCATTTT.

The J gene is TRBJ2-1, the V gene TRBV5-1; 12 nucleotides match TRBD1. This CDR3 contains 16 residues. Germline V gene sequence: CDR1 SGHRS, CDR2 YFSETQ. After removal of 3 bases from V and 6 bases from J, the junction contained 7 bases not matched to a gene. The CDR3 region is CASSSMGQGAVNEQFF. CDR3 in DNA: TGCGCCAGCAGCTCGATGGGACAGGGGGCAGTCAATGAGCAGTTCTTC.

V is TRBV19 and J is TRBJ2-7; TRBD1 matches 7 bases. Losses at the gene ends were 9 bases for V and 5 bases for J; bases not matched to a gene: 13. Germline-derived CDR1 and CDR2 are LNHDA and SQIVND (reference sequence). CDR3 length: 14 amino acids. CDR3 DNA: TGTGCCAGCCCCCTTACGAGACAGGGCCACGAGCAGTACTTC. Translated: CASPLTRQGHEQYF.

The chain links TRBV19 to TRBJ1-2; possibly TRBD1 for D (6 bases). V was cut by 4 bases and J by 9 bases, with 21 bases left in between. The CDR3 totals 15 residues. Germline V gene data show CDR1 as LNHDA and CDR2 as SQIVND (reference sequence). The CDR3 DNA is TGTGCCAGTAGTACTCCAAGGACAGCTACTTCCAGCTACACCTTC. Residues: CASSTPRTATSSYTF. The variable domain in full, with the rest retrieved from reference TRBV19 and TRBJ1-2, is DGGITQSPKYLFRKEGQNVTLSCEQNLNHDAMYWYRQDPGQGLRLIYYSQIVNDFQKGDIAEGYSVSREKKESFPLTVTSAQKNPTAFYLCASSTPRTATSSYTFGSGTRLTVV.

V gene TRBV28 combines with J gene TRBJ1-3, with 9 bases aligning to TRBD1. Trimming cost V 3 bases and J 2 bases; bases outside gene matches: 5. The CDR3 spans 16 residues. Germline V lookup: CDR1 MDHEN, CDR2 SYDVKM. The CDR3 is CASSFLRQGAGNTIYF. In DNA form, the CDR3 reads TGTGCCAGCAGTTTCCTCCGACAGGGGGCTGGAAACACCATATATTTT.

This chain links TRBV28 with TRBJ2-7; 7 bases agree with TRBD1. The CDR3 has 15 amino acids. J lost 0 bases, V lost 6 bases, and 8 bases had no gene match. Germline CDR1 MDHEN, CDR2 SYDVKM. The CDR3 reads CASSTLNRGSYEQYF. The DNA of the CDR3 is TGTGCCAGCAGCACCCTCAACAGGGGCTCCTACGAGCAGTACTTC.

The chain employs TRBV10-1 and TRBJ1-2, with D possibly TRBD1 on 6 matching bases. The CDR3 contains 18 residues. In germline, CDR1 is WNHNN, CDR2 SYGVQD (reference sequence). With 3 bases removed from V and 2 bases from J, the gap between germline ends came to 22 bases. The CDR3 region has the DNA TGCGCCAGCAGTGAAAAATTGGAAGTGGAGACAGGAAACTATGGCTACACCTTC. Amino acid sequence: CASSEKLEVETGNYGYTF.

The sample holds one count of this clone. V is TRBV5-1 and J is TRBJ2-1; 9 bases fit TRBD2. The CDR3 extends over 16 amino acids. The V and J ends lost 4 bases and 2 bases, in that order; junction bases with no gene match: 7. Germline V lookup: CDR1 SGHRS, CDR2 YFSETQ. CDR3 residues: CASSNRLAETYNEQFF. CDR3 sequence (DNA): TGCGCCAGCAGCAACCGACTAGCGGAGACCTACAATGAGCAGTTCTTC.

Remarks on this clone: Other nucleotide sequences in the sample specify the same CDR3. The chain uses TRBV2 and TRBJ2-7; D is possibly TRBD2 (6 bases). CDR3 size: 12 residues. Germline V gives CDR1 SNHLY, CDR2 FYNNEI. Trimming left V 1 base short and J 6 bases short, with 7 bases between. CDR3 sequence reads: CASSEVGGEQYF. CDR3 nucleotide sequence: TGTGCCAGCAGTGAAGTCGGGGGCGAGCAGTACTTC.

This clone was seen a single time. The rearrangement uses TRBV25-1 and TRBJ2-5; 13 bases fit TRBD2. The CDR3 is 13 amino acids. V trimming: 8 bases; J trimming: 3 bases; junction bases outside the gene matches: 0. Germline V gene sequence: CDR1 MGHDK, CDR2 SYGVNS. The CDR3 coding sequence is TGTGCCAGCGGACTAGCGGGAGAAGAGACCCAGTACTTC. This gives the protein CASGLAGEETQYF.

The CDR3: CASSLSPSREQYF. Written as DNA, the CDR3 is TGTGCCAGCAGCTTATCCCCCTCCCGCGAGCAGTACTTC. The V and J genes are TRBV7-9 and TRBJ2-7; no clear D gene. Germline V gene data show CDR1 as SEHNR and CDR2 as FQNEAQ (reference sequence). The CDR3 covers 13 residues. V lost 2 bases and J 6 bases, leaving 11 bases between the germline ends.

The V gene is TRBV27, the J gene TRBJ1-5; TRBD1 might be the D (6 bases). Germline values: CDR1 MNHEY, CDR2 SMNVEV (reference sequence). This CDR3 region has 13 residues. The V gene lost 10 bases and the J gene lost 1 base, with 11 bases spanning the gap. CDR3 DNA sequence: TGTGCCACCCCTGGGGGCAGCAATCAGCCCCAGCATTTT. Translating it yields CATPGGSNQPQHF.

The chain is built from TRBV7-7 and TRBJ2-2; the match to TRBD1 covers 9 bases. J gave up 4 bases and V 5 bases, and 11 bases lay outside the gene matches. There are 17 residues in the CDR3. Germline-derived CDR1 and CDR2 are SSHAT and FNYEAQ (reference sequence). The CDR3 nucleotides are TGTGCCAGCAGCCGGGGTGGGACAGGGATTGGCACCGGGGAGCTGTTTTTT. Its translation: CASSRGGTGIGTGELFF.

The chain is built from TRBV7-8 and TRBJ2-7; 7 positions agree with TRBD1. The CDR3 is 15 residues long. V lost 4 bases to trimming and J lost 1 base; unmatched junction nucleotides: 7. The germline V gene has CDR1 SGHVS and CDR2 FQNEAQ. The CDR3 sequence: CASSSWDSASYEQYF. The CDR3 DNA follows: TGTGCCAGCAGCTCCTGGGACAGTGCATCCTACGAGCAGTACTTC.

The rearrangement uses TRBV14 and TRBJ2-7; 14 bases map to TRBD2. Trimming took 3 bases from V and 1 from J; bases not matched to a gene: 8. CDR1 and CDR2 from the germline V gene are SGHDN and FVKESK. The CDR3 is made up of 18 amino acids. The CDR3 region has the DNA TGTGCCAGCAGCCATCAAAGACTAGCGGGAGGGCCGTCCTACGAGCAGTACTTC. Translating it yields CASSHQRLAGGPSYEQYF.

This clone was counted a few times. The chain has TRBV29-1 and TRBJ1-1; D is perhaps TRBD1 (6 bases). Germline V gives CDR1 SQVTM, CDR2 ANQGSEA. Trimming stripped 4 bases from V and 4 bases from J, with 10 bases between. This CDR3 comprises 12 residues. Written as DNA, the CDR3 is TGCAGCGTTGGGACAGATGTCACTGAAGCTTTCTTT. This gives the protein CSVGTDVTEAFF.

This clone occurred once. The rearrangement links TRBV5-1 to TRBJ1-1; 9 bases agree with TRBD1. Looked up from germline, CDR1 is SGHRS and CDR2 is YFSETQ. V was clipped by 3 bases and J by 4 bases; unmatched bases: 4. The CDR3 is made up of 14 amino acids. The CDR3 region has the DNA TGCGCCAGCAGCTGGACAGGGGTTCTCACTGAAGCTTTCTTT. Protein product: CASSWTGVLTEAFF.

The genes are TRBV2 and TRBJ1-5; perhaps TRBD1 as D (6 bases). V was clipped by 6 bases and J by 2 bases, with 11 bases between them. Germline V lookup: CDR1 SNHLY, CDR2 FYNNEI. The CDR3 totals 14 residues. In DNA form, the CDR3 reads TGTGCCAGCAGGACAGGTACGGGCAATCAGCCCCAGCATTTT. It encodes CASRTGTGNQPQHF.

The chain links TRBV5-4 to TRBJ2-1, with 15 bases matching TRBD2. CDR1 is SGHNT, CDR2 YYREEE, per germline (reference sequence). The CDR3 length is 17 residues. V dropped 4 bases and J dropped 2; count of bases not matched to a gene: 4. CDR3 sequence: CASSPGLAGGTYNEQFF. For the CDR3, the DNA is TGTGCCAGCAGCCCCGGACTAGCGGGAGGGACCTACAATGAGCAGTTCTTC. Full variable domain (rest looked up from reference TRBV5-4 and TRBJ2-1): ETGVTQSPTHLIKTRGQQVTLRCSSQSGHNTVSWYQQALGQGPQFIFQYYREEENGRGNFPPRFSGLQFPNYSSELNVNALELDDSALYLCASSPGLAGGTYNEQFFGPGTRLTVL.

The chain has TRBV14 and TRBJ2-3; D may be TRBD2 (5 bases). The length of the CDR3 is 14 residues. V gave up 1 base and J gave up 13 bases, with 18 bases separating them. Germline assignment: CDR1 SGHDN and CDR2 FVKESK. The CDR3 DNA sequence: TGTGCCAGCAGCCAAGTCTTATCCCGGGGTGTGGAGTATTTT. Encoded protein: CASSQVLSRGVEYF.

J is TRBJ1-5 and V is TRBV28; the match to TRBD1 covers 12 bases. The CDR3 spans 15 residues. CDR1 and CDR2 (germline): MDHEN, SYDVKM. The junction had 8 bases not matched to a gene; V was cut back by 9 bases and J by 5 bases. DNA of the CDR3: TGTGCCAGTACATCCGGGACAGGGGGCTATCAGCCCCAGCATTTT. Protein product: CASTSGTGGYQPQHF.

The chain carries TRBV9 and TRBJ2-7, with 7 positions matching TRBD1. CDR1 is SGDLS, CDR2 YYNGEE, per germline. Trimming took 3 bases from V and 4 from J; bases not matched to a gene: 7. CDR3 length: 14 residues. DNA of the CDR3: TGTGCCAGCAGCGACCCGGGACAGCCTTACGAGCAGTACTTC. It encodes CASSDPGQPYEQYF.

This rearrangement joins TRBV5-6 to TRBJ1-1; 7 positions match TRBD1. The CDR3 runs 14 residues. V shed 0 bases and J 4 bases; nucleotides not matched to a gene: 3. Germline V gene lookup returns CDR1 SGHDT and CDR2 YYEEEE. Here the CDR3 reads CASSLGQGGTEAFF. The CDR3 nucleotides read TGTGCCAGCAGCTTGGGGCAGGGGGGCACTGAAGCTTTCTTT.

The rearrangement links TRBV19 to TRBJ1-2; no clear D gene. V lost 6 bases, J lost 1 base, and 3 bases lay in between. The CDR3 runs 11 residues. Germline V CDR1 and CDR2: LNHDA, SQIVND (reference sequence). This CDR3 is CASSLNYGYTF. In DNA, the CDR3 is TGTGCCAGTAGCCTTAACTATGGCTACACCTTC. Combining the CDR3 with reference TRBV19 and TRBJ1-2 gives the whole variable domain DGGITQSPKYLFRKEGQNVTLSCEQNLNHDAMYWYRQDPGQGLRLIYYSQIVNDFQKGDIAEGYSVSREKKESFPLTVTSAQKNPTAFYLCASSLNYGYTFGSGTRLTVV.

The chain recombines TRBV28 with TRBJ2-5; weak D call: TRBD2 (6 bases). The CDR3 spans 15 residues. CDR1 and CDR2 from the germline V gene are MDHEN and SYDVKM. V was shortened by 0 bases and J by 3 bases, with 11 bases between the two germline ends. This chain's CDR3 is CASSLWGGGKETQYF. For the CDR3, the DNA is TGTGCCAGCAGTTTATGGGGGGGAGGAAAAGAGACCCAGTACTTC.